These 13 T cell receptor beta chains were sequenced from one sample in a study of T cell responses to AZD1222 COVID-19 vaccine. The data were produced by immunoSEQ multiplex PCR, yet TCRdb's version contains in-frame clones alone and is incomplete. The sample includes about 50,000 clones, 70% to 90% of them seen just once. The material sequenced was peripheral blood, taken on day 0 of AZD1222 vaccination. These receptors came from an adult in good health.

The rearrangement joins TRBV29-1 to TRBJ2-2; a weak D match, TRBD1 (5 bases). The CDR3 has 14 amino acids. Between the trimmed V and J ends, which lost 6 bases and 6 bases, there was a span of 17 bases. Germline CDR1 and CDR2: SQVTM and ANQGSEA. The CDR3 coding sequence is TGCAGCGTCGTTATTCAGGGTTTAGCCGGGGAGCTGTTTTTT. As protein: CSVVIQGLAGELFF.

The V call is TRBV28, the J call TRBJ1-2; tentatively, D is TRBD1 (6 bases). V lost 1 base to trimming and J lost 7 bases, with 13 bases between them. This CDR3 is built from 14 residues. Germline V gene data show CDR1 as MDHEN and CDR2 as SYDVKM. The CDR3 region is CASSLFLGGVGYTF. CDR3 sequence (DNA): TGTGCCAGCAGTTTATTCTTAGGGGGGGTTGGCTACACCTTC.

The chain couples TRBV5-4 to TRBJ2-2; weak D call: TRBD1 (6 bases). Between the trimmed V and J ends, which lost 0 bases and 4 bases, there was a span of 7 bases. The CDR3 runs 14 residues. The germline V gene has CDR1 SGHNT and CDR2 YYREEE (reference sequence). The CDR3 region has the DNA TGTGCCAGCAGCTTGGTCAGGGGCACCGGGGAGCTGTTTTTT. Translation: CASSLVRGTGELFF.

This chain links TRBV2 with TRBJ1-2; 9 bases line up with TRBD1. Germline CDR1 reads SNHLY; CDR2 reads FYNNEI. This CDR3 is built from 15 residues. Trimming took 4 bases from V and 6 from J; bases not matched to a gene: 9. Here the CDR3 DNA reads TGTGCCAGCAGTGGCCTCGGGACAGGGAGTCATGGCTACACCTTC. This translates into CASSGLGTGSHGYTF.

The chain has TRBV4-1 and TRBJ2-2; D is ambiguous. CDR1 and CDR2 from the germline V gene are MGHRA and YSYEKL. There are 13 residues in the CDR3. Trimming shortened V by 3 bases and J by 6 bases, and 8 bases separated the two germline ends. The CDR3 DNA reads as TGCGCCAGCAGCCAGGCCCTGCCCGGGGAGCTGTTTTTT. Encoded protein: CASSQALPGELFF.

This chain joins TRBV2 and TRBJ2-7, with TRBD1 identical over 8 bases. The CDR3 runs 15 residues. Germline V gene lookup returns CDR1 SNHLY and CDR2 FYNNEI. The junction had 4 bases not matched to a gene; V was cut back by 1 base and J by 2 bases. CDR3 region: CASSEGGQETYEQYF. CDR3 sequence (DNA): TGTGCCAGCAGTGAAGGGGGACAGGAAACCTACGAGCAGTACTTC. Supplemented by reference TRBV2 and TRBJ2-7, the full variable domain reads EPEVTQTPSHQVTQMGQEVILRCVPISNHLYFYWYRQILGQKVEFLVSFYNNEISEKSEIFDDQFSVERPDGSNFTLKIRSTKLEDSAMYFCASSEGGQETYEQYFGPGTRLTVT.

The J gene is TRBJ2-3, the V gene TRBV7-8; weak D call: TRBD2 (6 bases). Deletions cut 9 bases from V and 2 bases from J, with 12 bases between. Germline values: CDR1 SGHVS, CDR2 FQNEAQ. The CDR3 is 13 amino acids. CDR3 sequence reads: CASRSSVTDTQYF. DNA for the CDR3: TGTGCCAGTCGGTCTAGCGTCACAGATACGCAGTATTTT.

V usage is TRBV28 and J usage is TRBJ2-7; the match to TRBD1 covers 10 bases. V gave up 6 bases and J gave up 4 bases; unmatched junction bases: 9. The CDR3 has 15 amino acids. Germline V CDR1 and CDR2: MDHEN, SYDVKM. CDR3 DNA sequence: TGTGCCAGCAGAGAGACAGGGGGCGAGTTATACGAGCAGTACTTC. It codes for CASRETGGELYEQYF.

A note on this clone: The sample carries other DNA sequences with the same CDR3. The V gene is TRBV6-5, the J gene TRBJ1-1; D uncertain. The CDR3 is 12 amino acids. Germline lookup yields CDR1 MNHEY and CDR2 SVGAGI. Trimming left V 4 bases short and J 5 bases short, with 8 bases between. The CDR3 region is CASSFGGTEAFF. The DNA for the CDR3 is TGTGCCAGCAGTTTTGGAGGAACTGAAGCTTTCTTT.

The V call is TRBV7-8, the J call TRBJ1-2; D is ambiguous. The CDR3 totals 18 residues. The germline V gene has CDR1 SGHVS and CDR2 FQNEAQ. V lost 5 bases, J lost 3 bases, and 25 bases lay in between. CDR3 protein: CASSPNDFRAGRDYGYTF. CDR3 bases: TGTGCCAGCAGCCCGAATGACTTTAGGGCGGGAAGGGACTATGGCTACACCTTC.

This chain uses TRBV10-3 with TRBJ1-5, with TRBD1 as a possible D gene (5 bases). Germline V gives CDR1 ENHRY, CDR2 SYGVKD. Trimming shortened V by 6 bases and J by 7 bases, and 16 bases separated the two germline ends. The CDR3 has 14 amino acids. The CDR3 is CAIRDPGGNQPQHF. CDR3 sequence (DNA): TGTGCCATCAGGGACCCTGGGGGTAACCAGCCCCAGCATTTT.

CDR3 sequence (DNA): TGTGCCAGCAGTGAAGGGCAGGGGGGCAATTCACCCCTCCACTTT. The encoded protein is CASSEGQGGNSPLHF. The chain links TRBV6-1 to TRBJ1-6; 7 nucleotides align to TRBD1. V lost 1 base and J lost 7; bases outside the gene matches: 4. This CDR3 comprises 15 residues. Looked up from germline, CDR1 is MNHNS and CDR2 is SASEGT.

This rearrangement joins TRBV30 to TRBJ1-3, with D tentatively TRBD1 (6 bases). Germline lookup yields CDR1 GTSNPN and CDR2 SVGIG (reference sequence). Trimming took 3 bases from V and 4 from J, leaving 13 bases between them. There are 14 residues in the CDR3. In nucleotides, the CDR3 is TGTGCCTGGAGGGCTACAGGGTTCGGAAACACCATATATTTT. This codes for CAWRATGFGNTIYF.